This TCR beta chain was sequenced during a study of shared clonotypes between healthy human individuals. Across the study: Donors, aged 18 to 49, were a couple of women and three men. Three plates each covered CD4 naive and memory; CD8 naive two, CD8 memory one. Study-wide results and caveats: Non-shared clonotypes had lower generation probabilities than clonotypes shared by all four sorted-subset donors.

The naive CD8 population came from CD45RO-negative cells selected for CCR7, without terminally differentiated effector memory CD45RA+ cells. The donors were adults (healthy and HIV-negative) with no recent acute infections or vaccinations. This clone has a single count. No antigen is known for it. TCRdb's table, derived via immunoSEQ multiplex PCR, lists solely in-frame clones and lacks some. The table has over 2,000,000 clones, roughly 93% seen once; the top ten hold roughly 1.7%. V lost 2 bases and J lost 2, with 17 bases in between. The CDR3 spans 17 residues. Germline lookup yields CDR1 MNHEY and CDR2 SMNVEV (reference sequence).

The source material was naive CD8+ T cells from PBMCs. The TCR comes from a man aged 18 to 29 in good health. Some clones in this sample may be carry-over from other donors' samples. The chain uses TRBV27 and TRBJ2-3; D may be TRBD1 or TRBD2 (7 bases each). The CDR3 region is CASSLRGGDRYTDTQYF. The CDR3 nucleotides are TGTGCCAGCAGTTTAAGGGGAGGGGACAGATACACAGATACGCAGTATTTT.